These 23 T cell receptor beta chains were all obtained from the same sample, sequenced in a study of immune cell composition in non-small cell lung cancer. Produced via immunoSEQ multiplex PCR; TCRdb's table is partial and in-frame only. Among around 6,600 clones listed, just under 80% were seen once. The sequenced sample was lung tumor tissue. The receptors were gathered from a human donor with non-small cell lung cancer.

The chain joins TRBV5-6 to TRBJ1-6; TRBD1 agrees at 11 bases. Unmatched junction bases numbered 7, after V lost 0 bases and J lost 11 bases. This CDR3 contains 16 residues. Germline lookup yields CDR1 SGHDT and CDR2 YYEEEE. The chain's CDR3 is CASSLVRGQGVAPLHF. The CDR3 bases are TGTGCCAGCAGCTTGGTCCGGGGACAGGGGGTTGCACCCCTCCACTTT.

This chain joins TRBV28 and TRBJ2-1; 15 bases agree with TRBD2. CDR1 and CDR2 (germline): MDHEN, SYDVKM. Unmatched junction bases numbered 14, after V lost 8 bases and J lost 3 bases. The CDR3 sequence is 19 residues long. In nucleotides, the CDR3 is TGTGCCAGCTTCCCATCCGGGACTAGCGGGAGGTCCGGCTACAATGAGCAGTTCTTC. It specifies CASFPSGTSGRSGYNEQFF.

This clone was picked up one time. CDR3 loop: CSVATGVYGYTF. CDR3 nucleotides: TGCAGCGTGGCGACAGGGGTCTATGGCTACACCTTC. This sequence joins TRBV29-1 and TRBJ1-2; 8 nucleotides agree with TRBD1. The CDR3 totals 12 residues. Germline-derived CDR1 and CDR2 are SQVTM and ANQGSEA. The junction had 4 bases not matched to a gene; V was cut back by 6 bases and J by 4 bases.

V usage is TRBV4-2 and J usage is TRBJ1-2; TRBD1 matches 10 bases. This CDR3 contains 16 residues. V shed 0 bases and J 6 bases; nucleotides not matched to a gene: 7. Germline V CDR1 and CDR2: LGHNA, YNFKEQ. The CDR3 DNA sequence: TGTGCCAGCAGCCAAGATCGGGGACAGGGGAGGGATGGCTACACCTTC. Translated: CASSQDRGQGRDGYTF.

This chain links TRBV7-8 with TRBJ2-7; TRBD1 aligns across 7 bases. Per germline, CDR1 SGHVS and CDR2 FQNEAQ. This CDR3 comprises 18 residues. Germline trimming cut 1 base from V and 0 bases from J; bases unmatched to any gene: 12. The CDR3 is CASSLVGGWTVSSYEQYF. In DNA, the CDR3 is TGTGCCAGCAGCTTAGTAGGGGGCTGGACAGTTAGCTCCTACGAGCAGTACTTC.

The chain carries TRBV28 and TRBJ1-2; a weak D match, TRBD1 (6 bases). The CDR3 totals 13 residues. V lost 6 bases, J lost 7 bases, and 15 bases lay in between. From germline, CDR1 is MDHEN and CDR2 SYDVKM. CDR3 in DNA: TGTGCCAGCAGCATATACAGGGCTGGTGGCTACACCTTC. Translated: CASSIYRAGGYTF.

The CDR3 nucleotides are TGCGCCAGCAGCCAAGATAGCGCGGCTAATCAGCCCCAGCATTTT. Its protein product is CASSQDSAANQPQHF. The chain employs TRBV4-3 and TRBJ1-5; no definite D call. This CDR3 has 15 amino acids. Per the germline V gene, CDR1 is LGHNA and CDR2 is YSLEER. V lost 0 bases, J lost 4 bases, and 10 bases lay in between.

The rearrangement uses TRBV6-5 and TRBJ2-7; possible D gene TRBD2, 6 bases. Germline-derived CDR1 and CDR2 are MNHEY and SVGAGI. The V and J ends lost 0 bases and 3 bases respectively, with 12 bases between them. The CDR3 runs 15 residues. The CDR3 bases are TGTGCCAGCAGTTACTCCGAGTACGGGGGCTACGAGCAGTACTTC. Amino acids: CASSYSEYGGYEQYF.

This rearrangement joins TRBV11-1 to TRBJ1-2; tentative D call: TRBD1 (5 bases). This CDR3 is built from 13 residues. Per the germline V gene, CDR1 is SGHAT and CDR2 is FQDESV (reference sequence). V lost 1 base and J 4 bases, leaving 7 bases between the germline ends. The chain's CDR3 is CASSLGDSYGYTF. The CDR3 coding sequence is TGTGCCAGCAGCTTAGGCGACAGCTATGGCTACACCTTC.

The chain joins TRBV6-5 to TRBJ2-5, with D perhaps TRBD2 (6 bases). V was shortened by 0 bases and J by 3 bases, with 11 bases between the two germline ends. The CDR3 contains 15 residues. CDR1 and CDR2 (germline): MNHEY, SVGAGI. The CDR3 DNA follows: TGTGCCAGCAGTTACTCCCGAGGCGGGAAAGAGACCCAGTACTTC. As protein: CASSYSRGGKETQYF.

The chain carries TRBV7-2 and TRBJ2-7; 9 bases align to TRBD2. J lost 7 bases, V lost 3 bases, and 4 bases had no gene match. Germline V gene sequence: CDR1 SGHTA, CDR2 FQGNSA. CDR3 length: 13 residues. Here the CDR3 DNA reads TGTGCCAGCAGCTTCGGGACTAGCCGTGAGCAGTACTTC. Its protein product is CASSFGTSREQYF.

This chain links TRBV30 with TRBJ2-5; TRBD1 agrees at 7 bases. Losses at the gene ends were 5 bases for V and 1 base for J; bases not matched to a gene: 7. The CDR3 loop spans 14 amino acids. In germline, CDR1 is GTSNPN, CDR2 SVGIG (reference sequence). The CDR3 DNA is TGTGCCTGGGGCCCGGGACAGTTCCAAGAGACCCAGTACTTC. It translates to CAWGPGQFQETQYF.

The chain joins TRBV29-1 to TRBJ2-2, with D unclear. Trimming pared 1 base from V and 6 bases from J, leaving 6 bases between. The CDR3 extends over 12 amino acids. Per the germline V gene, CDR1 is SQVTM and CDR2 is ANQGSEA. The CDR3: CSVEVRPGELFF. CDR3 coding DNA: TGCAGCGTTGAAGTCAGGCCCGGGGAGCTGTTTTTT.

This clone was observed a few times. The J gene is TRBJ2-2, the V gene TRBV10-3, with D maybe TRBD2 (7 bases). There are 14 residues in the CDR3. V was cut by 7 bases and J by 8 bases, with 17 bases left in between. Germline CDR1 is ENHRY and CDR2 is SYGVKD. The CDR3 region has the DNA TGTGCCATCAAAGGGGGGGACCATCGGGGGGAGCTGTTTTTT. This gives the protein CAIKGGDHRGELFF.

This clone was found once. The genes are TRBV4-3 and TRBJ1-2; 7 bases are a match to TRBD1. The V gene end was trimmed by 0 bases and the J gene end by 6 bases; junction bases not matched to a gene: 4. Germline V gene sequence: CDR1 LGHNA, CDR2 YSLEER. CDR3 length: 14 amino acids. The CDR3 region has the DNA TGCGCCAGCAGCCAAGAGAGGGGGCTGGATGGCTACACCTTC. It yields the protein CASSQERGLDGYTF.

V and J are TRBV19 and TRBJ1-1; possibly TRBD1 for D (6 bases). There are 15 residues in the CDR3. V lost 4 bases and J 3 bases, leaving 15 bases between the germline ends. Germline V gene sequence: CDR1 LNHDA, CDR2 SQIVND (reference sequence). The CDR3 loop is CASSSRQAGHTEAFF. The CDR3 nucleotides are TGTGCCAGTAGTAGTAGACAGGCTGGTCACACTGAAGCTTTCTTT.

The V and J genes are TRBV2 and TRBJ2-7, with D possibly being TRBD2 (7 bases). V was shortened by 8 bases and J by 7 bases, with 18 bases between the two germline ends. The CDR3 totals 13 residues. The germline CDR1 and CDR2 sequences are SNHLY and FYNNEI. Here the CDR3 DNA reads TGTGCCAGCCGCCAAGGGGGGGCAGGGGAGCAGTACTTC. Residues: CASRQGGAGEQYF.

This clone is large by share. The chain employs TRBV4-2 and TRBJ2-7; D is possibly TRBD2 (6 bases). V shed 11 bases and J shed 6 bases, with 14 bases lying between them. There are 11 residues in the CDR3. Germline CDR1 reads LGHNA; CDR2 reads YNFKEQ. DNA for the CDR3: TGTGCCGCCCAGAACGGGGGCGAGCAGTACTTC. Protein: CAAQNGGEQYF.

The V gene is TRBV30, the J gene TRBJ2-5, with a weak D call TRBD2 (6 bases). The ends were cut back, 0 bases at V and 1 base at J, with 18 bases in the middle. The CDR3 sequence is 17 residues long. Per the germline V gene, CDR1 is GTSNPN and CDR2 is SVGIG (reference sequence). The DNA of the CDR3 is TGTGCCTGGAGTGTACCGCGGGCGAGGAGGGGCCAAGAGACCCAGTACTTC. It codes for CAWSVPRARRGQETQYF. Full variable domain (outside the CDR3, taken from reference TRBV30 and TRBJ2-5): SQTIHQWPATLVQPVGSPLSLECTVEGTSNPNLYWYRQAAGRGLQLLFYSVGIGQISSEVPQNLSASRPQDRQFILSSKKLLLSDSGFYLCAWSVPRARRGQETQYFGPGTRLLVL.

This chain joins TRBV7-9 and TRBJ1-1, with D perhaps TRBD1 (6 bases). V was trimmed by 5 bases and J by 1 base, leaving 14 bases between them. Germline loops: CDR1 SEHNR, CDR2 FQNEAQ (reference sequence). This CDR3 comprises 15 residues. The CDR3 region is CASSPQTGENTEAFF. As DNA, the CDR3 is TGTGCCAGCAGCCCCCAGACAGGAGAGAACACTGAAGCTTTCTTT.

The genes are TRBV14 and TRBJ1-2; 10 bases are shared with TRBD1. Germline V gives CDR1 SGHDN, CDR2 FVKESK. With V trimmed by 5 bases and J by 8 bases, 8 bases remained unmatched. The length of the CDR3 is 14 residues. The CDR3 nucleotides are TGTGCCAGCAGCTACCGCGCGACAGGGGGCGGCTACACCTTC. Its protein is CASSYRATGGGYTF. Based on the CDR3 plus reference TRBV14 and TRBJ1-2, the full variable domain is EAGVTQFPSHSVIEKGQTVTLRCDPISGHDNLYWYRRVMGKEIKFLLHFVKESKQDESGMPNNRFLAERTGGTYSTLKVQPAELEDSGVYFCASSYRATGGGYTFGSGTRLTVV.

This clone was detected only a few times. This chain uses TRBV5-6 with TRBJ2-6, with D possibly matching TRBD1 (6 bases). Germline assignment: CDR1 SGHDT and CDR2 YYEEEE. The CDR3 loop spans 14 amino acids. Trimming stripped 5 bases from V and 2 bases from J, with 8 bases between. DNA of the CDR3: TGTGCCAGCAGGCACAGGGCTGGGGCCAACGTCCTGACTTTC. Its translation: CASRHRAGANVLTF.

The V gene is TRBV6-6, the J gene TRBJ1-5; perhaps TRBD1 as D (6 bases). The V end was cut by 6 bases, the J end by 7 bases, with 19 bases between. This CDR3 has 15 residues. Germline V gives CDR1 MNHNY, CDR2 SVGAGI (reference sequence). This CDR3 reads CASRPTGSPGQPQHF. The CDR3 DNA sequence: TGTGCCAGCAGACCCACAGGGTCGCCAGGGCAGCCCCAGCATTTT.